This T cell receptor (beta chain) originates from a study of CD8 T cells in Susac syndrome. RNA totalling about 0.5 to 1 ug underwent reverse transcription with random hexamers. An immunoSEQ multiplex PCR generated amplified TCR beta CDR3 products spanning 54 Vbeta and 13 Jbeta. TCRdb re-called the immunoSEQ multiplex PCR reads with MiXCR, one entry per CDR3 protein. The data hold 150,000 to 200,000 distinct CDR3 sequences, with approximately 95% observed a single time. The sequenced target, TCR beta, came from blood CD8+ and CD4+ T cells. The multiple sclerosis controls were treatment-naive patients with relapsing-remitting disease that was stable or active. Trimming took 0 bases from V and 0 from J, leaving 18 bases between them. The CDR3 has 19 amino acids. Looked up from germline, CDR1 is LGHNA and CDR2 is YNFKEQ.

Sequencing used CD4+ T cells from PBMCs. This chain joins TRBV4-2 and TRBJ2-1, with D perhaps TRBD1 or TRBD2 (5 bases each). The sequence came from a human donor with multiple sclerosis. CDR3 bases: TGTGCCAGCAGCCAAGATTCAAGCGATTGGGGGAGCTCCTACAATGAGCAGTTCTTC. It codes for CASSQDSSDWGSSYNEQFF.